This paragraph reports one T cell receptor beta chain. This record comes from a study of blood T cell repertoires in COVID-19. Across the study: Samples representing acute and convalescent COVID-19 were sourced from the United States, Italy and Spain.

CDR3 length: 11 amino acids. The germline V gene encodes CDR1 SNHLY and CDR2 FYNNEI. Method: immunoSEQ multiplex PCR; TCRdb's copy keeps in-frame clones and lacks some. The sample has around 64,000 clones; 75% to 90% are singletons. The TCR comes from a human donor in a cohort sampled during active COVID-19. Sample: peripheral blood. This chain connects TRBV2 to TRBJ1-1; 10 bases line up with TRBD1. The CDR3 DNA reads as TGTGCGGATGACAGGGGGCATGAAGCTTTCTTT. It encodes CADDRGHEAFF.